This T cell receptor (beta chain) was observed in a study of tumor-infiltrating lymphocytes in primary liver carcinoma. Looking at the study overall: Aged between 30 and 69 years, the patients were men and women.

This CDR3 comprises 16 residues. V shed 2 bases and J 5 bases; nucleotides not matched to a gene: 9. Germline values: CDR1 SGHTS, CDR2 YDEGEE. This clonotype appeared a few times. Its antigen remains unknown. Points from the study as a whole: Left bulk and unsorted, the samples did not allow CD4+ and CD8+ repertoires to be compared. Among the pair types, tumor region pairs showed more overlap than tumor-adjacent and tumor-blood pairs. Blood had a significantly lower top-250-clone fraction than tumors did (p = 0.039).

The researchers produced TCR beta cDNA from around 500 ng total RNA with a constant-region primer. For TCR beta, libraries were produced by three nested multiplex PCR rounds using slightly modified ARM-PCR. Amplification in the first two PCR rounds was performed using TRBV1-TRBV30 forward primers and a C-beta reverse primer for about 10 cycles each. TCRdb independently ran MiXCR on the multiplex PCR reads; one entry per CDR3 protein. The sample carries fewer than 400,000 distinct CDR3 sequences, 65% recorded once. Blood RNA originated from unsorted whole blood, with germline DNA additionally extracted.

This chain links TRBV5-8 with TRBJ2-5, with TRBD2 matching 10 bases. The sequencing input was peripheral blood. The receptor was isolated from a man aged 40-49 years with primary liver carcinoma and hepatitis B virus infection. CDR3 DNA sequence: TGTGCCAGCAGCTTATTCGGGCTAGCGGGAGTCGAGACCCAGTACTTC. Encoded protein: CASSLFGLAGVETQYF.